This T cell receptor (beta chain) was identified in a study of cytomegalovirus exposure and HLA in healthy donors. PCR primers comprised 60 Vbeta and 13 Jbeta primers. Method: immunoSEQ multiplex PCR; TCRdb's copy keeps in-frame clones and lacks some. The sample lists about 130,000 clones; 80% were seen once. Study findings and constraints: One variant, a missense change in DCLRE1C, was linked in a later analysis to TCR beta V- and J-gene trimming. The study labeled roughly 160 TCR beta chains cytomegalovirus-associated. High sensitivity and specificity were reportedly achieved when the classifier diagnosed cytomegalovirus status. CMV serostatus alone was available as immune exposure information.

In regard to this clone: Its antigen is currently unknown. At one end the junction does not follow the germline gene, possibly because of a read error.

This CDR3 comprises 15 residues. Germline loops: CDR1 SEHNR, CDR2 FQNEAQ (reference sequence). The gene calls are TRBV7-9 and TRBJ1-5; D not resolved. The receptor was derived from a man aged 30 to 45 in good health. Sequenced input: PBMCs. Written as DNA, the CDR3 is TGTTCCAGCAGCTTAGATGGGCATAGCAATCAGCCCCAGCATTTT. Its translation is CSSSLDGHSNQPQHF. The full variable domain, in which reference TRBV7-9 and TRBJ1-5 provide the parts outside the CDR3, is DTGVSQNPRHKITKRGQNVTFRCDPISEHNRLYWYRQTLGQGPEFLTYFQNEAQLEKSRLLSDRFSAERPKGSFSTLEIQRTEQGDSAMYLCSSSLDGHSNQPQHFGDGTRLSIL.